The rows below give T cell receptor beta chains drawn from one sample of a study of CD8 T cells in acute hepatitis C reinfection. The table came from immunoSEQ multiplex PCR; TCRdb's copy has only in-frame clones and leaves some out. The sample consists of 30,000 to 45,000 clones, approximately 85% of them appearing once. What was sequenced was naive CD8+ T cells from PBMCs. These receptors came from a woman under 30 who spontaneously cleared hepatitis C infection. CDR3s include the opening cysteine and the closing phenylalanine or tryptophan. Each record gives: J gene, clone size, D gene, V gene, CDR3 DNA, CDR3 protein. A D gene is named only where the DNA matches it firmly. The listing skips clone size in some rows; elsewhere it reads once, few, many or a size class.

J: TRBJ1-1
size: .
D: .
V: TRBV7-9
DNA: TGTGCCAGCAGCCCCCGGGACACCGAGGTAACTGAAGCTTTCTTT
CDR3: CASSPRDTEVTEAFF

J: TRBJ2-3
size: .
D: .
V: TRBV15
DNA: TGTGCCACCAGCAGAGAAACAGATACGCAGTATTTT
CDR3: CATSRETDTQYF

J: TRBJ2-1
size: .
D: TRBD2
V: TRBV7-2
DNA: TGTGCCAGCAGCTTAGACAGAGGCTGGGGAGCGGGAGTCTACAATGAGCAGTTCTTC
CDR3: CASSLDRGWGAGVYNEQFF

J: TRBJ2-5
size: .
D: TRBD2
V: TRBV9
DNA: TGTGCCAGCAGCGTAGTCGGCGGGAGGTTGCACTGGAGCCAAGAGACCCAGTACTTC
CDR3: CASSVVGGRLHWSQETQYF

J: TRBJ2-7
size: once
D: .
V: TRBV4-1
DNA: TGCGCCAGCAGCCAAGTTTATTCCGGGAGCCCATCCTACGAGCAGTACTTC
CDR3: CASSQVYSGSPSYEQYF

J: TRBJ2-3
size: .
D: .
V: TRBV7-6
DNA: TGTGCCAGCAGCTTCCTTCGCCATACGCAGTATTTT
CDR3: CASSFLRHTQYF

J: TRBJ2-1
size: .
D: TRBD1
V: TRBV4-1
DNA: TGCGCCAGCAGCCAATCCCCGGGACAGGACAATGAGCAGTTCTTC
CDR3: CASSQSPGQDNEQFF

J: TRBJ2-7
size: .
D: .
V: TRBV10-3
DNA: TGTGCCATCGGGGGGACGGATGACTACGAGCAGTACTTC
CDR3: CAIGGTDDYEQYF

J: TRBJ2-7
size: once
D: .
V: TRBV27
DNA: TGTGCCAGCAGTAGAGGGGGATGGGCCTACGAGCAGTACTTC
CDR3: CASSRGGWAYEQYF

J: TRBJ1-3
size: .
D: TRBD1
V: TRBV12-5
DNA: TGTGCTAGTGGTTTGGTACTAGGGACGGACAGGCCGATTTCCAACTCTGGAAACACCATATATTTT
CDR3: CASGLVLGTDRPISNSGNTIYF

J: TRBJ2-1
size: .
D: TRBD2
V: TRBV11-3
DNA: TGTGCCAGCAGCCCCCGGATTGCTAGCGGATACAATGAGCAGTTCTTC
CDR3: CASSPRIASGYNEQFF

J: TRBJ2-2
size: .
D: .
V: TRBV27
DNA: TGTGCTCACCTAATTTCCAACACCGGGGAGCTGTTTTTT
CDR3: CAHLISNTGELFF

J: TRBJ2-5
size: .
D: TRBD2
V: TRBV9
DNA: TGTGCCAGCAGCGTGAAGCAAGAGGGACTAGCGGGGCTACAAGAGACCCAGTACTTC
CDR3: CASSVKQEGLAGLQETQYF

J: TRBJ2-1
size: .
D: .
V: TRBV13
DNA: TGTGCCAGCAGCTTAGGGGAGCAGGGGATTTATGAGCAGTTCTTC
CDR3: CASSLGEQGIYEQFF

J: TRBJ2-7
size: .
D: TRBD2
V: TRBV27
DNA: TGTGCCAGCACCCGAGGAGCGGGGGCCTACGAGCAGTACTTC
CDR3: CASTRGAGAYEQYF

J: TRBJ1-1
size: .
D: TRBD1
V: TRBV10-1
DNA: TGCGCCAGCAGTGAGTGGGGGACAGGACAAGCCTTCTTT
CDR3: CASSEWGTGQAFF

J: TRBJ1-1
size: .
D: .
V: TRBV4-2
DNA: TGTGCCAGCAGCCAAGGACCGGGGACTGAAGCTTTCTTT
CDR3: CASSQGPGTEAFF

J: TRBJ2-1
size: .
D: TRBD1
V: TRBV10-1
DNA: TGCGCCAGCAGTGAGTCCTCAGGGGGTATGGACAATGAGCAGTTCTTC
CDR3: CASSESSGGMDNEQFF

J: TRBJ1-2
size: .
D: .
V: TRBV7-9
DNA: TGTGCCAGCAGCTCCAGAAGCGGGACGGAATATGGCTACACCTTC
CDR3: CASSSRSGTEYGYTF

J: TRBJ1-1
size: .
D: .
V: TRBV13
DNA: TGTGCCAGCGGATACGAAGGAATGGCGCCTGAAGCTTTCTTT
CDR3: CASGYEGMAPEAFF

J: TRBJ2-1
size: once
D: TRBD2
V: TRBV7-8
DNA: TGTGCCAGCAGCCCCCTTTTAGCGGGAGGGAGAGGGGATGAGCAGTTCTTC
CDR3: CASSPLLAGGRGDEQFF

J: TRBJ1-1
size: .
D: .
V: TRBV10-3
DNA: TGTGCCACCGGGGGGACTGAAGCTTTCTTT
CDR3: CATGGTEAFF

J: TRBJ2-7
size: few
D: .
V: TRBV10-3
DNA: TGTGCCATCGGTGGGCCCTCCGCCTACGAGCAGTACTTC
CDR3: CAIGGPSAYEQYF

J: TRBJ2-1
size: .
D: .
V: TRBV10-3
DNA: TGTGCCATCAGTGAGATAGTCTCAGATGAGCAGTTCTTC
CDR3: CAISEIVSDEQFF

J: TRBJ2-7
size: few
D: .
V: TRBV5-1
DNA: TGCGCCAGCAGCTCGGACTACGAGCAGTACTTC
CDR3: CASSSDYEQYF

J: TRBJ1-5
size: .
D: .
V: TRBV4-1
DNA: TGCGCCAGCAGCCAAGAGAGAACAGCCCTCAATCAGCCCCAGCATTTT
CDR3: CASSQERTALNQPQHF

J: TRBJ1-1
size: .
D: .
V: TRBV5-4
DNA: TGTGCCAGCAGCTGGACAGAAAGGGGCACTGAAGCTTTCTTT
CDR3: CASSWTERGTEAFF

J: TRBJ2-6
size: .
D: TRBD1
V: TRBV11-2
DNA: TGTGCCAGCAGCTTATCGGGACAGGGGGCGGGCGGGGCCAACGTCCTGACTTTC
CDR3: CASSLSGQGAGGANVLTF

J: TRBJ2-7
size: .
D: .
V: TRBV10-2
DNA: TGCGCCAGCAGTGTGGTTTTCTCCTACGAGCAGTACTTC
CDR3: CASSVVFSYEQYF

J: TRBJ1-2
size: .
D: TRBD1
V: TRBV14
DNA: TGTGCCAGCAGCCAGGAACAGGGGCCCTACTATGGCTACACCTTC
CDR3: CASSQEQGPYYGYTF

J: TRBJ2-1
size: .
D: TRBD2
V: TRBV6-5
DNA: TGTGCCAGCAGATCTGCGGGGGTGGGGAATGAGCAGTTCTTC
CDR3: CASRSAGVGNEQFF

J: TRBJ2-3
size: .
D: .
V: TRBV27
DNA: TGTGCCAGCAGTTTATCTCGCACAGATACGCAGTATTTT
CDR3: CASSLSRTDTQYF